Following are 17 T cell receptor beta chains from one sample sequenced in a study of post-analysis software for immune sequencing data. Overall study findings and caveats: Patients used five TRBV segments, including TRBV5-6, TRBV5-1 and TRBV20-1, more often than controls.

These receptors are not linked to any known antigen. Carried by the TCR beta cDNA libraries were unique molecular identifiers. TCRdb itself ran the PCR reads through MiXCR, one entry per CDR3 protein. The sample carries approximately 630,000 distinct CDR3 sequences, roughly three fifths recorded once. The sample comprised blood. These receptors were collected from a girl aged 2-10 years with multiple sclerosis.

This clonotype has only a few counts. CDR3 sequence (DNA): TGTGCCAGCAGCACTCCGACAGGCGAGCAGTACTTC. Translation gives CASSTPTGEQYF. The chain has TRBV7-9 and TRBJ2-7; a weak D match, TRBD1 (6 bases). The CDR3 length is 12 residues. The V and J ends lost 5 bases and 6 bases respectively, with 11 bases between them. Germline V gene lookup returns CDR1 SEHNR and CDR2 FQNEAQ (reference sequence).

The J gene is TRBJ2-3, the V gene TRBV20-1, with 8 bases aligning to TRBD1. Losses at the gene ends were 2 bases for V and 1 base for J; bases not matched to a gene: 2. The CDR3 spans 14 residues. Germline V gene lookup returns CDR1 DFQATT and CDR2 SNEGSKA (reference sequence). The DNA for the CDR3 is TGCAGTGCTAGAAAGACAGGGGGCACAGATACGCAGTATTTT. As protein: CSARKTGGTDTQYF.

The chain is built from TRBV5-1 and TRBJ2-5, with 11 bases aligning to TRBD2. CDR1 and CDR2 from the germline V gene are SGHRS and YFSETQ. The V gene end was trimmed by 2 bases and the J gene end by 2 bases; junction bases not matched to a gene: 2. This CDR3 is 15 amino acids long. The CDR3 bases are TGCGCCAGCAGCTTTAGCGGGGGGGTTCAAGAGACCCAGTACTTC. It translates to CASSFSGGVQETQYF.

Note on this clonotype: An end of the junction does not agree with germline; a read error may underlie this. The gene calls are TRBV4-2 and TRBJ2-5, with D maybe TRBD2 (6 bases). CDR3 size: 13 residues. The germline CDR1 and CDR2 sequences are LGHNA and YNFKEQ. CDR3 loop: CASSRRGQETQYF. Written as DNA, the CDR3 is TGTGCTAGCAGCCGGCGGGGCCAAGAGACCCAGTACTTC.

The J gene is TRBJ2-1, the V gene TRBV20-1; 10 bases fit TRBD1. Germline CDR1 and CDR2: DFQATT and SNEGSKA (reference sequence). The CDR3 spans 15 residues. V shed 0 bases and J 7 bases; nucleotides not matched to a gene: 6. The chain's CDR3 is CSAREPGQGRNEQFF. CDR3 coding DNA: TGCAGTGCTAGAGAACCGGGACAGGGGCGGAATGAGCAGTTCTTC.

J is TRBJ2-1 and V is TRBV7-8; 7 bases are shared with TRBD1. J was trimmed by 3 bases and V by 5 bases; bases with no gene match: 13. The CDR3 loop spans 17 amino acids. Germline-derived CDR1 and CDR2 are SGHVS and FQNEAQ. CDR3 nucleotides: TGTGCCAGCAGCCCCCGGCGTGGACAGGCCAACTACAATGAGCAGTTCTTC. This sequence encodes CASSPRRGQANYNEQFF.

This rearrangement joins TRBV7-3 to TRBJ2-1, with TRBD2 matching over 7 bases. Germline CDR1 SGHTA, CDR2 FQGTGA. The CDR3 totals 16 residues. The V segment lost 5 bases and the J segment 6 bases; nucleotides outside the gene matches: 13. The CDR3 DNA reads TGTGCCAGCAGCGAGCCAGGCGTCGGGAGGTCCAATGAGCAGTTCTTC. Translating it yields CASSEPGVGRSNEQFF.

The sample holds one count of this clonotype. The CDR3 loop reads CASSSNPLLNTEAFF. Written as DNA, the CDR3 is TGTGCCAGCAGTTCCAACCCTCTTTTGAACACTGAAGCTTTCTTT. This chain connects TRBV6-5 to TRBJ1-1; no reliable D call. The CDR3 extends over 15 amino acids. Deletions cut 4 bases from V and 0 bases from J, with 12 bases between. Germline lookup yields CDR1 MNHEY and CDR2 SVGAGI.

The chain has TRBV29-1 and TRBJ2-6; no clear D gene. In germline, CDR1 is SQVTM, CDR2 ANQGSEA. There are 13 residues in the CDR3. V lost 5 bases to trimming and J lost 3 bases, with 8 bases between them. In DNA form, the CDR3 reads TGCAGCGTTCGTGGGCTTGGGGCCAACGTCCTGACTTTC. Its translation is CSVRGLGANVLTF.

This chain joins TRBV10-2 and TRBJ2-3; D perhaps matches TRBD1 (5 bases). CDR3 size: 16 residues. CDR1 is WSHSY, CDR2 SAAADI, per germline. Trimming removed 2 bases from V and 6 bases from J, with 18 bases in between. The CDR3 loop reads CASSEAYQGPQDTQYF. The CDR3 DNA sequence: TGCGCCAGCAGTGAGGCCTACCAGGGCCCTCAGGATACGCAGTATTTT.

This clonotype came up a few times. CDR3 nucleotide sequence: TGTGCCAGCAGCGCCCTAATCGGGAGGGGAGGGGAGCAGTACTTC. It specifies CASSALIGRGGEQYF. This rearrangement joins TRBV11-2 to TRBJ2-7; 8 bases agree with TRBD2. The germline gives CDR1 SGHAT, CDR2 FQNNGV. This CDR3 region has 15 residues. V lost 5 bases and J lost 7; bases outside the gene matches: 13. Complete variable domain (other parts from reference TRBV11-2 and TRBJ2-7): EAGVAQSPRYKIIEKRQSVAFWCNPISGHATLYWYQQILGQGPKLLIQFQNNGVVDDSQLPKDRFSAERLKGVDSTLKIQPAKLEDSAVYLCASSALIGRGGEQYFGPGTRLTVT.

The chain is built from TRBV4-2 and TRBJ2-3; no reliable D call. The CDR3 sequence is 12 residues long. The V gene's germline CDR1 is LGHNA and CDR2 YNFKEQ. Trimming removed 6 bases from V and 7 bases from J, with 11 bases in between. The CDR3 is CASSEIRNTQYF. CDR3 sequence (DNA): TGTGCCAGCAGTGAGATACGGAATACGCAGTATTTT.

This clonotype was counted between two and nine times. This chain joins TRBV27 and TRBJ2-4, with 11 bases identical to TRBD2. TRBJ2-7 explains the end of the DNA better; the J call may be wrong. This CDR3 comprises 19 residues. Germline V CDR1 and CDR2: MNHEY, SMNVEV (reference sequence). The chain's CDR3 is CASSLWQKTGTSGAYEQYF. The DNA of the CDR3 is TGTGCCAGCAGTTTATGGCAAAAGACCGGGACTAGCGGTGCCTACGAGCAGTACTTC.

This rearrangement joins TRBV10-2 to TRBJ2-1; TRBD2 matches at 7 bases. Germline-derived CDR1 and CDR2 are WSHSY and SAAADI. This CDR3 contains 16 residues. The junction had 12 bases not matched to a gene; V was cut back by 6 bases and J by 4 bases. The CDR3 coding sequence is TGCGCCAGCAGGCTGGGGGGGAGTAGAACGTACAATGAGCAGTTCTTC. This gives the protein CASRLGGSRTYNEQFF.

The V gene is TRBV12-3 or TRBV12-4, the J gene TRBJ1-2, with unresolved D. V was clipped by 7 bases and J by 7 bases, with 13 bases between them. This CDR3 has 12 amino acids. CDR3 region: CASTDRGLGYTF. The CDR3 coding sequence is TGTGCCAGCACCGATCGCGGGCTTGGCTACACCTTC.

The V and J genes are TRBV27 and TRBJ2-1; D is unresolved. Trimming cost V 0 bases and J 7 bases, with 10 bases left between them. This CDR3 spans 14 amino acids. In germline, CDR1 is MNHEY, CDR2 SMNVEV (reference sequence). CDR3 nucleotide sequence: TGTGCCAGCAGTTTATCGGGCTCTCGGAATGAGCAGTTCTTC. It is translated as CASSLSGSRNEQFF.

The J gene is TRBJ2-5, the V gene TRBV20-1; 16 bases line up with TRBD2. Germline CDR1 reads DFQATT; CDR2 reads SNEGSKA (reference sequence). J was trimmed by 4 bases and V by 3 bases; bases with no gene match: 5. The CDR3 totals 16 residues. CDR3 in DNA: TGCAGTGCTAGCGGGACTAGCGGGGGGGCAGGAGAGACCCAGTACTTC. As protein: CSASGTSGGAGETQYF.